This paragraph covers one T cell receptor beta chain sequence. The antigen remains unidentified. At one of its ends the junction is not consistent with the germline gene, which may arise from a read error. Sequencing was performed with immunoSEQ multiplex PCR; in TCRdb, only in-frame clones are kept and a portion is missing. The table lists more than 10,000 clones, about four fifths of them singletons. Germline values: CDR1 SGHTS, CDR2 YDEGEE. The CDR3 has 14 amino acids. This sample is part of a study of T cell clonotyping in hematopoietic cell transplantation. Recipient blood drawn about 28 days pretransplant and days 30, 100, 180 after. Study-level points and caveats: Few recipient clonotypes overlapped donors; over 95% were de novo at given depth. Cells were unsorted, so CD4 and CD8 contributions were not separated. After transplant, recipient diversity fell while pathologically expanded clonotypes grew through day 180.

This clonotype was obtained from a female patient aged 40 to 55 who had an allogeneic stem cell transplant from a related donor, so T cells may come from the graft donor. Some clones in this sample may be carry-over from other donors' samples. The chain combines TRBV5-8 with TRBJ2-1; 12 nucleotides match TRBD2. The specimen comprised PBMCs, sampled 100 days after allogeneic stem cell transplant. The CDR3 nucleotides read TGTGCCAGCAGCTTCCCCCGGACTAGCGGGACTTCGGTCTTC. This translates into CASSFPRTSGTSVF.